The sample holds one count of the clone carrying this T cell receptor beta chain. As handled by the study authors: Estimated nucleated cell counts came from reference gene primer amplification. Generated by immunoSEQ multiplex PCR, the TCRdb table keeps only in-frame clones and is missing some. The D gene and trimming were derived from the DNA, and the V and J assignments and clone size from that table. Of around 200,000 clones listed, 89% are singletons. This CDR3 spans 14 amino acids. The V gene lost 5 bases and the J gene lost 5 bases, with 15 bases spanning the gap. CDR1 is SGHVS and CDR2 is FQNEAQ in the germline V gene. The data originate from a study of blood T cell repertoires in COVID-19. Study-wide context: Material from acute and convalescent COVID-19 was sourced from the United States, Italy and Spain. The analysed material was cDNA or gDNA that came from T cells, B-cell-depleted T cells, or PBMCs.

This chain joins TRBV7-8 and TRBJ2-5, with D tentatively TRBD2 (6 bases). The clonotype originates from a man in his forties or fifties with acute or convalescent COVID-19. The material sequenced was peripheral blood. This CDR3 is CASSPGTSGETQYF. The CDR3 DNA reads TGTGCCAGCAGCCCCGGGACCAGCGGGGAGACCCAGTACTTC. The complete variable domain, with remaining parts taken from reference TRBV7-8 and TRBJ2-5, reads GAGVSQSPRYKVAKRGQDVALRCDPISGHVSLFWYQQALGQGPEFLTYFQNEAQLDKSGLPSDRFFAERPEGSVSTLKIQRTQQEDSAVYLCASSPGTSGETQYFGPGTRLLVL.